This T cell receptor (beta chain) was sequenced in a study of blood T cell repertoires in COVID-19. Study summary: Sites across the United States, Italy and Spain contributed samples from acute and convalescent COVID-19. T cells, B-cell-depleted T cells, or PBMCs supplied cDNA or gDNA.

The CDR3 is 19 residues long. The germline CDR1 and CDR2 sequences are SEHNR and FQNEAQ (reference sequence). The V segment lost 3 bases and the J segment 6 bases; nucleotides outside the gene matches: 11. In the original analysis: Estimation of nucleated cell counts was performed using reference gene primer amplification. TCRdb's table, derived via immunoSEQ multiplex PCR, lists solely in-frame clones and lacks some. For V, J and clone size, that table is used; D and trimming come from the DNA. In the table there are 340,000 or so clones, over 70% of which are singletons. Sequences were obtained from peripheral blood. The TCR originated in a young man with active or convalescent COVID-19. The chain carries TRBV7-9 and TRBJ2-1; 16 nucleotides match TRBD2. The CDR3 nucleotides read TGTGCCAGCAGCTTCCCGCCCGGGACTAGCGGGGGGGCCTTCAATGAGCAGTTCTTC. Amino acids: CASSFPPGTSGGAFNEQFF.